This record looks at one T cell receptor beta chain sequence and its context. Its antigen remains undetermined. Per-nucleotide qualities are absent, and no much larger clonotype sits a single base away. Collaborating institutions collected whole blood in K2EDTA tubes following their own protocols. For TCRbeta analysis, collaborator samples were shipped as frozen whole blood, as isolated PBMCs, or as DNA extracted from either sample type. TCRbeta CDR3 regions were amplified from genomic DNA by means of the immunoSEQ Assay, a bias-controlled multiplex PCR. Concerning the study's data processing: Nucleated cell counts per sample were estimated from amplification of reference gene primers within the assay. Sequence reads were collapsed and filtered to measure the absolute abundance of every unique TCRbeta CDR3 rearrangement. For each sample, productive Simpson clonality was calculated by taking the square root of Simpson's diversity index across productive rearrangements. The source is immuneACCESS, and TCRdb retained only in-frame sequences with V and J called. Part of the clones is not carried over; for the studies checked, unresolved V genes explain less than half of this, and the remainder is unexplained. The V and J calls and clone size come from that table; D and trimming were worked out from the DNA. The sample table holds about 250,000 clones, of which about four fifths were seen once. Clones ranked in the top ten supply 3.5% to 4.5% of the sample.

This entry belongs to a study of blood T cell repertoires in COVID-19 (dated by TCRdb to 2019 to 2021). Study-wide context: Samples from collaborators originated in the United States, Italy and Spain and spanned both the acute and convalescent phases of COVID-19. The samples were drawn from the first 160 participants of the ongoing ImmuneRACE study and from 950 to 1,500 subjects provided by 6 global collaborators. Nearly every sample came with metadata listing a de-identified subject ID, COVID-19 status, age in years and sex. Where HLA class I and class II types were available, the types were taken from metadata supplied by the sample provider, not from assay-based typing. A freely available public database, intended as a resource for researchers studying the immune response to SARS-CoV-2, is where the repertoires were released. The prospective study material was composed of cDNA or gDNA derived from T cells, B-cell-depleted T cells, or PBMCs. The dataset comprised deeply sampled blood TCRbeta repertoires from subjects exposed to, actively infected with, or recovered from COVID-19. What the study reported, not specific to this receptor: How much clinical and demographic metadata was included differed by source and by participant, and the metadata was provided uncurated.

The specimen was peripheral blood. The clonotype comes from a man aged 50 or older with acute or convalescent COVID-19.

The CDR3 region: CASSLRGTTNEKLFF. The sequence in DNA is TGTGCCAGCAGCTTAAGAGGGACAACTAATGAAAAACTGTTTTTT. The rearranged chain carries TRBV11-3 and TRBJ1-4; no D gene can be assigned with confidence. The CDR3 holds 15 amino acids from the cysteine to the phenylalanine. Only the CDR3 DNA stays, 45 bases, in frame from base 1. V sheds 2 bases and J sheds 0 bases, leaving 7 bases between their ends. Per the germline V gene, SGHNT is the CDR1 and YENEEA is the CDR2.